Listed here are 26 T cell receptor beta chains from one sample, sequenced in a study of cytomegalovirus exposure and HLA in healthy donors. The PCR had 60 Vbeta and 13 Jbeta primers. Some clones are missing from TCRdb's copy, which holds only in-frame ones; the method was immunoSEQ multiplex PCR. The table records 150,000 to 200,000 clones, 70% of them present only once. The sequenced material came from PBMCs. These receptors were taken from a man between 18 and 35 years old in good health and CMV-seropositive.

Here the CDR3 reads CASMPLGQGAGEQYV. The CDR3 coding sequence is TGTGCCAGCATGCCCCTAGGACAGGGGGCAGGCGAGCAGTACGTC. The chain employs TRBV6-1 and TRBJ2-7, with TRBD1 matching 11 bases. The trim removed 7 bases at V and 6 bases at J, leaving 11 bases unmatched. The V gene's germline CDR1 is MNHNS and CDR2 SASEGT. The length of the CDR3 is 15 residues.

The chain couples TRBV4-1 to TRBJ2-3, with D tentatively TRBD2 (7 bases). Trimming took off 1 base at V and 4 bases at J, with 18 bases between the two ends. From germline, CDR1 is MGHRA and CDR2 YSYEKL. CDR3 length: 17 residues. CDR3 coding DNA: TGCGCCAGCAGCCAAGCACGAGGGGGAGGGCGCGCAGATACGCAGTATTTT. It specifies CASSQARGGGRADTQYF.

The chain carries TRBV5-1 and TRBJ2-2, with a tentative D call TRBD1 (5 bases). This CDR3 is built from 16 residues. Germline-derived CDR1 and CDR2 are SGHRS and YFSETQ. Trimming stripped 0 bases from V and 1 base from J, with 10 bases between. The CDR3 DNA follows: TGCGCCAGCAGCTTGGGCCAGGGCAGGAACACCGGGGAGCTGTTTTTT. Protein sequence: CASSLGQGRNTGELFF.

The chain is built from TRBV27 and TRBJ2-1, with TRBD2 as a possible D gene (6 bases). Germline V gene lookup returns CDR1 MNHEY and CDR2 SMNVEV (reference sequence). V lost 2 bases and J 12 bases, leaving 17 bases between the germline ends. The CDR3 is 14 amino acids. DNA of the CDR3: TGTGCCAGCAGTTTAGACGGGGAACTCGGGGGGCAGTTCTTC. Its translation: CASSLDGELGGQFF.

This clone appeared once. The rearrangement links TRBV2 to TRBJ2-5; 8 nucleotides match TRBD2. CDR3 length equals 15 residues. Germline assignment: CDR1 SNHLY and CDR2 FYNNEI. V shed 5 bases, J shed 5 bases, and the junction held 10 bases outside the gene matches. The CDR3 protein is CASSPREGPAETQYF. The CDR3 DNA follows: TGTGCCAGCAGTCCTCGGGAGGGGCCGGCGGAGACCCAGTACTTC.

The chain is built from TRBV28 and TRBJ1-2; 7 nucleotides match TRBD1. Germline V gene data show CDR1 as MDHEN and CDR2 as SYDVKM. This CDR3 is built from 12 residues. The J segment lost 5 bases and the V segment lost 9 bases, leaving 6 bases of the junction unmatched. The CDR3 reads CASSTGWYGYTF. In DNA, the CDR3 is TGTGCCAGTTCGACAGGGTGGTATGGCTACACCTTC.

The table lists this clone with a few counts. CDR3 loop: CASSGGTSGGTGETQYF. The CDR3 nucleotides are TGTGCCAGCAGTGGTGGGACTAGCGGGGGGACTGGGGAGACCCAGTACTTC. The V call is TRBV2, the J call TRBJ2-5, with 15 bases identical to TRBD2. The CDR3 runs 17 residues. The J segment lost 5 bases and the V segment lost 4 bases, leaving 8 bases of the junction unmatched. Germline CDR1 SNHLY, CDR2 FYNNEI.

In nucleotides, the CDR3 is TGTGCCAGCAGTGAAGTGGCCAGGGGGCAGGGCTATGGCTACACCTTC. Its protein is CASSEVARGQGYGYTF. The rearrangement uses TRBV2 and TRBJ1-2; 8 nucleotides agree with TRBD1. J was trimmed by 4 bases and V by 1 base; bases with no gene match: 8. The CDR3 contains 16 residues. Germline V gene lookup returns CDR1 SNHLY and CDR2 FYNNEI.

This clone was observed a few times. This chain connects TRBV12-5 to TRBJ1-2; TRBD1 aligns across 8 bases. Per the germline V gene, CDR1 is LGHNT and CDR2 is FRNRAP. The CDR3 loop spans 13 amino acids. The junction had 2 bases not matched to a gene; V was cut back by 3 bases and J by 5 bases. CDR3 DNA sequence: TGTGCTAGTGGTTTTGGGACAGGATATGGCTACACCTTC. This translates into CASGFGTGYGYTF.

The CDR3 DNA follows: TGTGCCAGCAGTCACGGGGGCACAGATACGCAGTATTTT. Its translation: CASSHGGTDTQYF. The J gene is TRBJ2-3, the V gene TRBV6-4, with D perhaps TRBD2 (5 bases). The CDR3 has 13 residues. Trimming left V 5 bases short and J 1 base short, with 7 bases between. The germline V gene encodes CDR1 MRHNA and CDR2 SNTAGT.

The chain employs TRBV11-3 and TRBJ2-3; TRBD1 matches at 7 bases. The CDR3 loop spans 17 amino acids. The V gene's germline CDR1 is SGHNT and CDR2 YENEEA. V was pared by 4 bases and J by 1 base, with 11 bases of the junction left unmatched. The CDR3 DNA follows: TGTGCCAGCAGCTATGACGGGACAGCCCGGGGCACAGATACGCAGTATTTT. Translating gives CASSYDGTARGTDTQYF.

There are a few counts of this clone. The J gene is TRBJ1-1, the V gene TRBV6-1; D may be TRBD1 (5 bases). This CDR3 region has 14 residues. V was shortened by 1 base and J by 0 bases, with 6 bases between the two germline ends. CDR1 is MNHNS and CDR2 is SASEGT in the germline V gene. The CDR3 coding sequence is TGTGCCAGCAGTGAAGGGGGGGTGAACACTGAAGCTTTCTTT. Protein: CASSEGGVNTEAFF.

There are a few counts of this clone. In DNA form, the CDR3 reads TGCAGTGCTTGGGACATGGAAGCTTTCTTT. It specifies CSAWDMEAFF. This chain uses TRBV20-1 with TRBJ1-1; a weak D match, TRBD1 (6 bases). CDR1 and CDR2 (germline): DFQATT, SNEGSKA (reference sequence). The CDR3 consists of 10 residues. V shed 5 bases and J shed 8 bases, with 9 bases lying between them.

The rearrangement uses TRBV19 and TRBJ2-2; the D gene is possibly TRBD2 (5 bases). The V end was cut by 8 bases, the J end by 7 bases, with 14 bases between. Germline CDR1 is LNHDA and CDR2 is SQIVND (reference sequence). This CDR3 has 13 residues. Written as DNA, the CDR3 is TGTGCCAGTCGGGAAAGGAGGAACGGGGAGCTGTTTTTT. This sequence encodes CASRERRNGELFF.

The genes are TRBV30 and TRBJ2-3; perhaps TRBD1 as D (6 bases). The CDR3 runs to 11 residues. V gave up 3 bases and J gave up 9 bases, with 10 bases separating them. In germline, CDR1 is GTSNPN, CDR2 SVGIG (reference sequence). Here the CDR3 reads CAWSGQTTQYF. The CDR3 region has the DNA TGTGCCTGGAGCGGACAGACAACGCAGTATTTT.

V gene TRBV6-1 combines with J gene TRBJ1-4; 9 positions agree with TRBD1. Trimming took 6 bases from V and 6 from J; bases not matched to a gene: 8. The CDR3 spans 15 residues. Germline values: CDR1 MNHNS, CDR2 SASEGT. The CDR3 bases are TGTGCCAGCAGAGTTCCGGGACAGGGATATGAAAAACTGTTTTTT. It is translated as CASRVPGQGYEKLFF.

On this clone itself: Other DNA sequences from this sample encode an identical CDR3 as well. CDR3 coding DNA: TGTGCCAGCAGCTTGGCAGGGAATCAGCCCCAGCATTTT. Translation: CASSLAGNQPQHF. The rearrangement links TRBV5-6 to TRBJ1-5; the D gene is possibly TRBD1 (5 bases). Trimming left V 0 bases short and J 4 bases short, with 5 bases between. This CDR3 has 13 amino acids. Germline lookup yields CDR1 SGHDT and CDR2 YYEEEE.

The gene calls are TRBV27 and TRBJ1-2, with 7 bases fitting TRBD1. J gave up 0 bases and V 1 base, and 2 bases lay outside the gene matches. The CDR3 contains 15 residues. Germline CDR1 is MNHEY and CDR2 is SMNVEV (reference sequence). DNA for the CDR3: TGTGCCAGCAGTTTATATGGGACAGCTAACTATGGCTACACCTTC. Encoded protein: CASSLYGTANYGYTF.

This clone was counted a single time. This chain links TRBV5-4 with TRBJ1-6; possibly TRBD1 for D (5 bases). The CDR3 has 14 residues. Germline loops: CDR1 SGHNT, CDR2 YYREEE (reference sequence). Trimming pared 4 bases from V and 10 bases from J, leaving 15 bases between. For the CDR3, the DNA is TGTGCCAGCAGCCAAGGTGGGGCCCCCTCACCCCTCCACTTT. It specifies CASSQGGAPSPLHF.

The V call is TRBV5-4, the J call TRBJ1-2; D possibly corresponds to TRBD1 (5 bases). The V end lost 4 bases, the J end lost 6 bases, and 19 bases lay between the germline ends. This CDR3 has 15 residues. The germline V gene encodes CDR1 SGHNT and CDR2 YYREEE (reference sequence). The CDR3: CASSPDGPGLHGYTF. In nucleotides, the CDR3 is TGTGCCAGCAGCCCGGACGGCCCAGGGCTCCATGGCTACACCTTC.

The V gene is TRBV9, the J gene TRBJ2-6, with TRBD1 matching over 9 bases. The CDR3 spans 17 residues. Trimming removed 4 bases from V and 0 bases from J; junction bases left unmatched: 5. CDR1 SGDLS and CDR2 YYNGEE come from the germline V gene. The CDR3 bases are TGTGCCAGCAGCCCGGGACAGGGAGGCTCTGGGGCCAACGTCCTGACTTTC. It is translated as CASSPGQGGSGANVLTF.

This clone has just a few counts. The genes are TRBV10-1 and TRBJ2-7; 7 bases map to TRBD1. V lost 6 bases and J lost 7; bases outside the gene matches: 6. Germline V gene lookup returns CDR1 WNHNN and CDR2 SYGVQD (reference sequence). The CDR3 contains 12 residues. The CDR3 DNA reads TGCGCCAGCAGAGTGACAGGGAATGAGCAGTACGTC. Amino acid sequence: CASRVTGNEQYV.

The rearrangement links TRBV7-2 to TRBJ1-1; D is perhaps TRBD1 (5 bases). Germline-derived CDR1 and CDR2 are SGHTA and FQGNSA. The CDR3 contains 13 residues. Trimming took 6 bases from V and 4 from J, leaving 12 bases between them. The CDR3 nucleotides read TGTGCCAGCAGGGTGGGGGAGGCCACTGAAGCTTTCTTT. Amino acids: CASRVGEATEAFF.

This sequence joins TRBV7-2 and TRBJ1-2; D perhaps matches TRBD1 (6 bases). The germline CDR1 and CDR2 sequences are SGHTA and FQGNSA. V lost 1 base, J lost 8 bases, and 14 bases lay in between. The CDR3 runs 14 residues. In DNA form, the CDR3 reads TGTGCCAGCAGCTTAGATGGGGGCCTGGGGGGCTACACCTTC. This gives the protein CASSLDGGLGGYTF.

This chain uses TRBV19 with TRBJ2-3; a weak D match, TRBD1 (6 bases). CDR3 length: 14 amino acids. CDR1 and CDR2 from the germline V gene are LNHDA and SQIVND (reference sequence). The V and J ends lost 3 bases and 5 bases respectively, with 12 bases between them. The CDR3 coding sequence is TGTGCCAGTAGTATCTACAGGGCAAGAGATACGCAGTATTTT. It is translated as CASSIYRARDTQYF. Based on the CDR3 plus reference TRBV19 and TRBJ2-3, the full variable domain is DGGITQSPKYLFRKEGQNVTLSCEQNLNHDAMYWYRQDPGQGLRLIYYSQIVNDFQKGDIAEGYSVSREKKESFPLTVTSAQKNPTAFYLCASSIYRARDTQYFGPGTRLTVL.

This clone was detected only a few times. The chain uses TRBV2 and TRBJ1-5; D is possibly TRBD1 (6 bases). Trimming shortened V by 6 bases and J by 0 bases, and 12 bases separated the two germline ends. The germline V gene has CDR1 SNHLY and CDR2 FYNNEI. The CDR3 sequence is 15 residues long. The CDR3 coding sequence is TGTGCCAGCAGGTTACAGGGAGATAGCAATCAGCCCCAGCATTTT. Translating gives CASRLQGDSNQPQHF.